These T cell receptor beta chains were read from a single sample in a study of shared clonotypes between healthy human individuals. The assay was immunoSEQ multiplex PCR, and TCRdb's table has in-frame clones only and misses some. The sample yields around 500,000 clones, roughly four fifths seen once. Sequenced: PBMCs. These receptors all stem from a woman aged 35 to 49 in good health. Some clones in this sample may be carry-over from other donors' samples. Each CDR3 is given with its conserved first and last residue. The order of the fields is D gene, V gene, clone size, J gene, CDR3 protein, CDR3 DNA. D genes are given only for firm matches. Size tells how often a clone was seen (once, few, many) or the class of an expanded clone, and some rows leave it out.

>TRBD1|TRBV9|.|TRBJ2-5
CASSPHTGTGLKTQYF
TGTGCCAGCAGCCCCCACACCGGGACAGGGCTGAAGACCCAGTACTTC
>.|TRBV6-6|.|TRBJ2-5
CAANQHIGSETQYF
TGTGCCGCCAACCAGCATATAGGTTCGGAGACCCAGTACTTC
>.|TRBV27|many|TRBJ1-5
CASSLGRGNQPQHF
TGTGCCAGCAGTTTAGGGAGGGGCAATCAGCCCCAGCATTTT
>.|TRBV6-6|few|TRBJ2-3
CASSYREDTQYF
TGTGCCAGCAGTTACAGGGAGGATACGCAGTATTTT
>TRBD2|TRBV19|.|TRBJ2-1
CASRSGTSDWHNEQFF
TGTGCCAGTAGGTCCGGGACTAGCGATTGGCACAATGAGCAGTTCTTC
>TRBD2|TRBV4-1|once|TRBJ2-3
CASSHQGLAVRDTQYF
TGCGCCAGCAGCCACCAGGGACTAGCGGTTCGAGATACGCAGTATTTT
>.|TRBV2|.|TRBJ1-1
CASRGDLYTEAFF
TGTGCCAGCAGGGGGGATTTATACACTGAAGCTTTCTTT
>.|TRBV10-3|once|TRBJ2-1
CAISATGNEQFF
TGTGCCATCAGTGCCACTGGAAATGAGCAGTTCTTC
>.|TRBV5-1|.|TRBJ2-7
CASSSKFHRSSYEQYF
TGCGCCAGCAGCTCGAAATTCCACAGGTCCTCCTACGAGCAGTACTTC
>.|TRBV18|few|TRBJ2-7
CASSLISSYEQYF
TGTGCCAGCTCACTCATAAGCTCCTACGAGCAGTACTTC
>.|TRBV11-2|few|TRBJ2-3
CASSFQVRGTDTQYF
TGTGCCAGCAGCTTCCAGGTGCGAGGCACAGATACGCAGTATTTT
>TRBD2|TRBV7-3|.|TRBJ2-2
CASSAKLAGGSGELFF
TGTGCCAGCAGCGCGAAACTAGCGGGAGGGTCCGGGGAGCTGTTTTTT
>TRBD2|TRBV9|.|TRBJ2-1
CASSKGTSGMEYNEQFF
TGTGCCAGCAGCAAAGGGACTAGCGGGATGGAATACAATGAGCAGTTCTTC
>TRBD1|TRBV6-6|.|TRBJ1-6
CASSLGQGWNSPLHF
TGTGCCAGCAGTTTGGGACAGGGGTGGAATTCACCCCTCCACTTT
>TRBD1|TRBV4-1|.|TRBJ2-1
CASSRQGSSYNEQFF
TGCGCCAGCAGCCGACAGGGGAGCTCCTACAATGAGCAGTTCTTC
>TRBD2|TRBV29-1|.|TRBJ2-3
CSVDKRERADTQYF
TGCAGCGTTGACAAGCGGGAGCGCGCAGATACGCAGTATTTT
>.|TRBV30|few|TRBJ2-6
CAWSARGRNSGANVLTF
TGTGCCTGGAGTGCCCGTGGACGGAACTCTGGGGCCAACGTCCTGACTTTC
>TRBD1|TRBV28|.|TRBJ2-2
CASSLAGGVAGELFF
TGTGCCAGCAGTTTGGCAGGGGGAGTGGCCGGGGAGCTGTTTTTT
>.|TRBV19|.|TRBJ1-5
CASSIEGGHSNQPQHF
TGTGCCAGTAGTATTGAAGGGGGGCATAGCAATCAGCCCCAGCATTTT
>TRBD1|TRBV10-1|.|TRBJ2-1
CAGTGQGPVFGQFF
TGCGCCGGAACAGGACAGGGGCCCGTATTTGGGCAGTTCTTC
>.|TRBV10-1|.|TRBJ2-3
CASSTGDQTDTQYF
TGCGCCAGCAGTACCGGGGATCAGACAGATACGCAGTATTTT
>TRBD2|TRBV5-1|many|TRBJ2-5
CASTHGAGVNQETQYF
TGCGCCAGCACCCATGGGGCGGGAGTTAACCAAGAGACCCAGTACTTC
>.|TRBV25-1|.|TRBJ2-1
CASSNSYEQFF
TGTGCCAGCAGTAATTCCTATGAGCAGTTCTTC
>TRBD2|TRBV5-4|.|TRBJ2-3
CASSTGLAGGTDTQYF
TGTGCCAGCAGCACCGGACTAGCGGGAGGTACAGATACGCAGTATTTT
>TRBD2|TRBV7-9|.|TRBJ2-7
CASGSGEVPRNEQYF
TGTGCCAGCGGCAGCGGGGAGGTCCCTCGTAACGAGCAGTACTTC
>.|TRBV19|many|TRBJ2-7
CASHGGYEQYF
TGTGCCAGTCACGGGGGTTACGAGCAGTACTTC
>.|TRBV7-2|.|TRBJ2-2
CASSYQGRTGELFF
TGTGCCAGCAGCTACCAGGGGCGGACCGGGGAGCTGTTTTTT
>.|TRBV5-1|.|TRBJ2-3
CASSLGLDTDTQYF
TGCGCCAGCAGCTTGGGACTAGACACAGATACGCAGTATTTT
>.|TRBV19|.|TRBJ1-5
CASSTPGLDEEPQHF
TGTGCCAGTAGTACCCCGGGACTTGACGAGGAGCCCCAGCATTTT
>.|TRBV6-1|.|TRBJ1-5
CASSVMNSGVSNQPQHF
TGTGCCAGCAGTGTAATGAATTCGGGCGTTAGCAATCAGCCCCAGCATTTT
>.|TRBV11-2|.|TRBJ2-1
CASSLEAQSYNEQFF
TGTGCCAGCAGCTTAGAGGCGCAGTCCTACAATGAGCAGTTCTTC
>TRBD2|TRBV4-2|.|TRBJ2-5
CASSPTSGSYQYF
TGTGCCAGCAGCCCGACTAGCGGAAGCTACCAGTACTTC
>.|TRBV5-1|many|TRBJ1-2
CASSLGIGGRDGYTF
TGCGCCAGCAGCTTGGGGATTGGGGGCAGGGATGGCTACACCTTC
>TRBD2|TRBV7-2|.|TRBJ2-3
CASSQISGAYTDTQYF
TGTGCCAGCAGCCAAATTAGCGGGGCTTACACAGATACGCAGTATTTT
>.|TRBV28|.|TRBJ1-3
CASSLTSGNTIYF
TGTGCCAGCAGTTTAACCTCTGGAAACACCATATATTTT
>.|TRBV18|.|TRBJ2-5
CASSQSRGRGGETQYF
TGTGCCAGCTCACAATCCAGGGGCCGGGGTGGAGAGACCCAGTACTTC
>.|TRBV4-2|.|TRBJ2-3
CASSQDLPTAGLTDTQYF
TGTGCCAGCAGCCAAGACCTCCCTACAGCGGGCCTCACAGATACGCAGTATTTT
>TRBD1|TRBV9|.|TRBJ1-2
CASTLQTGDNYGYTF
TGTGCCAGCACCCTCCAGACAGGGGACAACTATGGCTACACCTTC
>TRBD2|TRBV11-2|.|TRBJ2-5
CASSLYLAGETQYF
TGTGCCAGCAGCTTATATCTAGCGGGGGAGACCCAGTACTTC
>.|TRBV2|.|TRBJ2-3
CASNRDTDTQYF
TGTGCCAGCAATAGGGACACAGATACGCAGTATTTT
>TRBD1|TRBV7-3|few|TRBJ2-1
CASSLTGQGWNEQFF
TGTGCCAGCAGCTTAACGGGACAGGGCTGGAATGAGCAGTTCTTC
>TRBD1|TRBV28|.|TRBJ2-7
CASRERTGRNEQYF
TGTGCCAGCCGCGAACGGACAGGGCGGAACGAGCAGTACTTC
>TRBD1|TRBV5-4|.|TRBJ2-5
CASSLTGDQETQYF
TGTGCCAGCAGCTTGACAGGGGATCAAGAGACCCAGTACTTC
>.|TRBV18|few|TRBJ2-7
CASSQQSRDYEQYF
TGTGCCAGCTCGCAACAGTCACGGGACTACGAGCAGTACTTC
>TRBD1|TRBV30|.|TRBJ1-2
CAWSGTGVGGYTF
TGTGCCTGGTCCGGGACAGGGGTGGGTGGCTACACCTTC
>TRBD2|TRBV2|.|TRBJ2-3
CASSEELAGGDTQYF
TGTGCCAGCAGTGAAGAGCTAGCGGGAGGAGATACGCAGTATTTT
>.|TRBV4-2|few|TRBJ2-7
CASSQGEGNFDYEQYF
TGTGCCAGCAGCCAAGGTGAAGGAAATTTTGACTACGAGCAGTACTTC
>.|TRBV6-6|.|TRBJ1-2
CASSYSTGNYGYTF
TGTGCCAGCAGTTACTCGACCGGGAATTATGGCTACACCTTC
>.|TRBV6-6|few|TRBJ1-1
CASRKRGVEAFF
TGTGCCAGCAGGAAACGAGGGGTTGAAGCTTTCTTT
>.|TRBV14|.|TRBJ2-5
CASSQGGRQETQYF
TGTGCCAGCAGCCAGGGAGGTAGACAAGAGACCCAGTACTTC
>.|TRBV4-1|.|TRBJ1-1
CASSQEPLGTEAFF
TGCGCCAGCAGCCAAGAACCCTTGGGCACTGAAGCTTTCTTT
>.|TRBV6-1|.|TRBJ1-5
CASSELRGVNQPQHF
TGTGCCAGCAGTGAACTTCGAGGGGTTAATCAGCCCCAGCATTTT
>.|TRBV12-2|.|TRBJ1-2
CASRLFEGDYGYTF
TGTGCAAGTCGCTTATTCGAGGGGGACTATGGCTACACCTTC